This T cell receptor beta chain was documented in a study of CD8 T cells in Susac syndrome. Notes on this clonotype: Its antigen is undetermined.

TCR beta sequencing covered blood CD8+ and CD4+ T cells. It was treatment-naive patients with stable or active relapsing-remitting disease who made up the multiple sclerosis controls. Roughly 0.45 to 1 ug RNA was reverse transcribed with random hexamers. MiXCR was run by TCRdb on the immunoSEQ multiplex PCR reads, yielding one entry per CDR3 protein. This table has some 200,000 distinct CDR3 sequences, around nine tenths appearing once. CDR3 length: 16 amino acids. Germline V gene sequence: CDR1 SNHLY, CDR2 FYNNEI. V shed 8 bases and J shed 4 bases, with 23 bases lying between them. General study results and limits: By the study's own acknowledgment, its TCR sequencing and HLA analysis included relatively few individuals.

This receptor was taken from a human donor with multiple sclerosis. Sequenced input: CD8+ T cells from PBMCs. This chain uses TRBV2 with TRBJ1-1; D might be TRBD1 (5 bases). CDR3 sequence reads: CASGSRDDSLATEAFF. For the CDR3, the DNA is TGTGCCAGCGGGTCCCGGGACGACTCATTGGCCACTGAAGCTTTCTTT.